A single sample gave rise to the 15 T cell receptor beta chains below, sequenced in a study of tumor and adjacent non-tumor tissue in lung cancer (dated by TCRdb to the late 2010s). Library preparation used multiplex PCR. Sequenced using an Illumina HiSeq 2500. TCRbeta libraries were constructed through three rounds of nested PCR with primers (Table S4) according to protocols adapted from ARM-PCR. TCRdb passed the public sequencing reads through fastp at Q25 and MiXCR, retaining productive beta sequences. Duplicate CDR3 protein sequences are folded into a single record with the most common DNA and genes. This sample gives about 110,000 distinct CDR3 sequences in total; 60% to 80% of them show up just once. The ten largest clones add up to around 20% of the sample. RNA was isolated from bulk, unsorted tissue, and RNA quality was assessed with a NanoDrop ND-1000 and an Agilent 2100. For the normal lung samples, distant non-tumor tissue was collected more than 3 cm away from the tumor edge.

The sample taken for sequencing was distant non-tumor lung tissue. The receptor set was obtained from a man in his sixties with non-small cell lung cancer.

As to this clonotype: It is likely a read error, because the conserved phenylalanine at the end of the CDR3 is missing. V usage is TRBV4-3 and J usage is TRBJ2-7; TRBD2 matches at 8 bases. Germline CDR1 is LGHNA and CDR2 is YSLEER. With V trimmed by 1 base and J by 4 bases, 12 bases remained unmatched. CDR3 length: 17 amino acids. The CDR3 loop reads CASSQGTGASGSYEQYL. The CDR3 DNA sequence: TGCGCCAGCAGCCAAGGAACCGGGGCTAGCGGGTCTTACGAGCAGTACCTC.

The chain employs TRBV5-4 and TRBJ2-1; 9 bases fit TRBD2. The germline V gene encodes CDR1 SGHNT and CDR2 YYREEE (reference sequence). The CDR3 is 15 amino acids. The CDR3 is CVNSSGTSRNNEQFF. The CDR3 coding sequence is TGTGTTAACAGCTCAGGGACTAGCAGAAACAATGAGCAGTTCTTC. Full variable domain (remainder filled in from reference TRBV5-4 and TRBJ2-1): ETGVTQSPTHLIKTRGQQVTLRCSSQSGHNTVSWYQQALGQGPQFIFQYYREEENGRGNFPPRFSGLQFPNYSSELNVNALELDDSALYLCVNSSGTSRNNEQFFGPGTRLTVL.

Worth noting for this clonotype: A much larger clonotype is one base distant, so this may be a read error. V usage is TRBV29-1 and J usage is TRBJ1-1, with D possibly being TRBD1 (5 bases). The length of the CDR3 is 14 residues. Germline CDR1 is SQVTM and CDR2 is ANQGSEA. V lost 2 bases, J lost 4 bases, and 14 bases lay in between. The CDR3 loop reads CSVERGRGTTEAFF. The CDR3 coding sequence is TGCAGCGTTGAACGGGGGAGGGGTACCACTGAAGCTTTCTTT.

CDR3: CAISDAGTAGMEAQYF. The CDR3 region has the DNA TGTGCCATCAGTGATGCCGGGACAGCGGGTATGGAGGCCCAGTACTTC. The chain links TRBV10-3 to TRBJ2-5; TRBD1 might be the D (7 bases). Trimming cost V 3 bases and J 9 bases, with 23 bases left between them. Germline lookup yields CDR1 ENHRY and CDR2 SYGVKD. CDR3 size: 16 residues.

Regarding this clonotype: One end of the junction does not line up with germline, which may come from a read error. The rearrangement joins TRBV11-3 to TRBJ2-1; D is perhaps TRBD2 (6 bases). This CDR3 has 15 amino acids. From germline, CDR1 is SGHNT and CDR2 YENEEA. CDR3 nucleotides: TGTGCCAGCACCCCACTGGGGGGACCATACAATGAGCAATTCTTC. Translation gives CASTPLGGPYNEQFF.

This clonotype has at least ten counts. This chain joins TRBV12-3 or TRBV12-4 and TRBJ2-5, with 8 bases matching TRBD2. The V and J ends lost 3 bases and 7 bases, in that order; junction bases with no gene match: 7. CDR3 length equals 14 residues. In DNA, the CDR3 is TGTGCCAGCAGTTTCCCCCCCGCGGGGGGGACCCAGTACTTC. Translating it yields CASSFPPAGGTQYF.

There are many counts of this clonotype. The gene calls are TRBV10-1 and TRBJ2-5; D is perhaps TRBD1 (5 bases). Germline V gene data show CDR1 as WNHNN and CDR2 as SYGVQD (reference sequence). V dropped 4 bases and J dropped 1 base, with 7 bases sitting between them. The CDR3 loop spans 13 amino acids. The CDR3 here is CASSGQPQETQYF. CDR3 coding DNA: TGCGCCAGCAGTGGACAGCCCCAAGAGACCCAGTACTTC.

This clonotype showed up just once. A clone one base away is much larger, so this may be a read error. The chain carries TRBV30 and TRBJ2-7; the D call may be TRBD1 or TRBD2 (5 bases each). Germline V gives CDR1 GTSNPN, CDR2 SVGIG (reference sequence). The CDR3 spans 13 residues. CDR3 nucleotides: TGTGTCTGGAACACGGGGCTTAGCTACGAGCAGTACTTC. Its translation: CVWNTGLSYEQYF.

About this clonotype itself: This sequence may be a read error, since a much larger clone differs from it by one base. V is TRBV4-1 and J is TRBJ1-2, with D perhaps matching TRBD1 (6 bases). Germline V lookup: CDR1 MGHRA, CDR2 YSYEKL. The CDR3 has 17 amino acids. The DNA for the CDR3 is TGCACCAGCAGCCAAGTCGAGGCGGGGGGGCGGGCCTATGGCTACACCTTC. Translation gives CTSSQVEAGGRAYGYTF.

The sample holds many counts of this clonotype. The rearrangement joins TRBV28 to TRBJ2-3; TRBD1 agrees at 7 bases. CDR3 length: 16 residues. V gave up 4 bases and J gave up 4 bases; unmatched junction bases: 11. In germline, CDR1 is MDHEN, CDR2 SYDVKM. Here the CDR3 DNA reads TGTGCCAGCAGTTCTAGTACAGGGGTGGCCCCAGATACGCAGTATTTT. It is translated as CASSSSTGVAPDTQYF.

A word on this clonotype: A read error may be the cause here, since a much bigger clone is one base away. The chain combines TRBV6-1 with TRBJ2-7, with D uncertain. Per germline, CDR1 MNHNS and CDR2 SASEGT. The CDR3 spans 11 residues. Here the CDR3 DNA reads TGTGTCAGCAGTATCGGGTACGAGCAGTACTTC. Translated: CVSSIGYEQYF.

This clonotype has a count of ten or more. The chain joins TRBV20-1 to TRBJ2-7, with D unclear. The V gene's germline CDR1 is DFQATT and CDR2 SNEGSKA (reference sequence). Deletions cut 5 bases from V and 6 bases from J, with 17 bases between. The CDR3 is 13 amino acids. CDR3 sequence: CSALRPPVSEQYF. The CDR3 nucleotides are TGCAGTGCTCTACGACCCCCAGTCTCCGAGCAGTACTTC.

As to this clonotype: One end of the junction does not line up with germline, which may come from a read error. J is TRBJ1-4 and V is TRBV7-9; 9 bases fit TRBD1. Germline-derived CDR1 and CDR2 are SEHNR and FQNEAQ (reference sequence). The CDR3 length is 14 residues. CDR3 residues: CASSQGQGNENLFF. As DNA, the CDR3 is TGTGCCAGCAGCCAGGGACAGGGTAATGAAAATCTGTTTTTT. Looking up the rest from reference TRBV7-9 and TRBJ1-4 gives the full variable domain: DTGVSQNPRHKITKRGQNVTFRCDPISEHNRLYWYRQTLGQGPEFLTYFQNEAQLEKSRLLSDRFSAERPKGSFSTLEIQRTEQGDSAMYLCASSQGQGNENLFFGSGTQLSVL.

The V gene is TRBV29-1, the J gene TRBJ2-1, with 14 bases aligning to TRBD2. The length of the CDR3 is 14 residues. CDR1 SQVTM and CDR2 ANQGSEA come from the germline V gene. Unmatched junction bases numbered 1, after V lost 6 bases and J lost 3 bases. This CDR3 reads CSVGLAGGYNEQFF. CDR3 bases: TGCAGCGTCGGACTAGCGGGAGGCTACAATGAGCAGTTCTTC.

This clonotype came up once. One end of the junction varies from germline; a read error may be responsible. V and J are TRBV29-1 and TRBJ2-1; the match to TRBD2 covers 10 bases. Per the germline V gene, CDR1 is SQVTM and CDR2 is ANQGSEA. The CDR3 consists of 15 residues. Here the CDR3 DNA reads TGCAGCGTGGGGAAAGCGGGAGGGTCCTGCAATGAGCAGTTCTTT. This encodes CSVGKAGGSCNEQFF.